What follows are 11 T cell receptor beta chains derived from one specimen sequenced in a study of blood T cell repertoires in COVID-19. The repertoire was sequenced with immunoSEQ multiplex PCR; TCRdb's copy has only in-frame clones and lacks some. The table shows approximately 150,000 clones, with 87% occurring only once. The sequenced material came from peripheral blood. The receptors were sampled from a woman aged 50 to 60 with acute or convalescent COVID-19.

DNA of the CDR3: TGTGCCAGCAGCCAAAAGCCCGCCGGAGGCACTGAAGCTTTCTTT. This gives the protein CASSQKPAGGTEAFF. The rearrangement uses TRBV4-2 and TRBJ1-1, with D unclear. The CDR3 sequence is 15 residues long. Germline CDR1 is LGHNA and CDR2 is YNFKEQ. V was pared by 2 bases and J by 4 bases, with 14 bases between.

V usage is TRBV7-8 and J usage is TRBJ2-4; D uncertain. This CDR3 has 12 amino acids. V lost 5 bases, J lost 6 bases, and 8 bases lay in between. The germline gives CDR1 SGHVS, CDR2 FQNEAQ. The CDR3 is CASSPRINIQYF. In DNA form, the CDR3 reads TGTGCCAGCAGCCCCCGTATAAACATTCAGTACTTC.

V usage is TRBV7-9 and J usage is TRBJ1-6, with a possible D match to TRBD1 (5 bases). CDR1 SEHNR and CDR2 FQNEAQ come from the germline V gene (reference sequence). Trimming shortened V by 5 bases and J by 11 bases, and 19 bases separated the two germline ends. The CDR3 loop spans 15 amino acids. CDR3 sequence: CASSPRVGDSPPLHF. The CDR3 DNA is TGTGCCAGCAGCCCCCGGGTGGGGGACTCTCCACCCCTCCACTTT.

The gene calls are TRBV20-1 and TRBJ2-1; D is ambiguous. There are 14 residues in the CDR3. V lost 3 bases and J lost 0, with 9 bases in between. The germline V gene has CDR1 DFQATT and CDR2 SNEGSKA (reference sequence). DNA for the CDR3: TGCAGTGCTAGTAGAGCGAGCTCCTACAATGAGCAGTTCTTC. Protein sequence: CSASRASSYNEQFF.

This chain links TRBV11-2 with TRBJ2-5; 11 nucleotides agree with TRBD1. Per germline, CDR1 SGHAT and CDR2 FQNNGV. The CDR3 contains 17 residues. The J segment lost 1 base and the V segment lost 4 bases, leaving 8 bases of the junction unmatched. This CDR3 is CASSSTPGTGGQETQYF. The DNA for the CDR3 is TGTGCCAGCAGCTCCACCCCCGGGACAGGGGGCCAAGAGACCCAGTACTTC.

This chain connects TRBV5-1 to TRBJ1-2; D is ambiguous. This CDR3 comprises 13 residues. Germline lookup yields CDR1 SGHRS and CDR2 YFSETQ. The DNA of the CDR3 is TGCGCGACCGCCGGGGAGGGTGGCTATGGCTACACCTTC. Encoded protein: CATAGEGGYGYTF.

The chain combines TRBV9 with TRBJ1-1; TRBD1 is a possible D gene (6 bases). Looked up from germline, CDR1 is SGDLS and CDR2 is YYNGEE. There are 15 residues in the CDR3. V dropped 0 bases and J dropped 1 base, with 10 bases sitting between them. The CDR3 DNA is TGTGCCAGCAGCGTAGAAGACAGGTCGAACACTGAAGCTTTCTTT. Its protein product is CASSVEDRSNTEAFF.

J is TRBJ2-2 and V is TRBV9; the match to TRBD1 covers 7 bases. Germline V gene lookup returns CDR1 SGDLS and CDR2 YYNGEE. The CDR3 consists of 15 residues. After removal of 3 bases from V and 4 bases from J, the junction contained 6 bases not matched to a gene. CDR3 nucleotide sequence: TGTGCCAGCAGCGCCAAGACAGGGCTCACCGGGGAGCTGTTTTTT. It translates to CASSAKTGLTGELFF.

The V gene is TRBV21-1, the J gene TRBJ1-2; the table's D call, TRBD1, was not checked against the DNA. TRBV21-1 represents a pseudogene. The CDR3 runs 17 residues. This CDR3 is CASSPRTGKIHNYGYTF. CDR3 nucleotide sequence: TGTGCCAGCAGCCCTCGGACAGGGAAAATACATAACTATGGCTACACCTTC.

The chain joins TRBV9 to TRBJ2-7; 9 bases are a match to TRBD1. From germline, CDR1 is SGDLS and CDR2 YYNGEE. The V and J ends lost 4 bases and 2 bases, in that order; junction bases with no gene match: 4. The CDR3 has 14 residues. The CDR3 loop is CASSPGTGPYEQYF. CDR3 sequence (DNA): TGTGCCAGCAGCCCCGGGACAGGGCCCTACGAGCAGTACTTC.

This chain uses TRBV10-1 with TRBJ2-7, with 8 bases fitting TRBD2. The CDR3 extends over 15 amino acids. J lost 5 bases, V lost 1 base, and 7 bases had no gene match. CDR1 and CDR2 from the germline V gene are WNHNN and SYGVQD (reference sequence). CDR3 sequence (DNA): TGCGCCAGCAGTGAGTTCCAAGCGGGAGCCCACGAGCAGTACTTC. Its translation is CASSEFQAGAHEQYF.